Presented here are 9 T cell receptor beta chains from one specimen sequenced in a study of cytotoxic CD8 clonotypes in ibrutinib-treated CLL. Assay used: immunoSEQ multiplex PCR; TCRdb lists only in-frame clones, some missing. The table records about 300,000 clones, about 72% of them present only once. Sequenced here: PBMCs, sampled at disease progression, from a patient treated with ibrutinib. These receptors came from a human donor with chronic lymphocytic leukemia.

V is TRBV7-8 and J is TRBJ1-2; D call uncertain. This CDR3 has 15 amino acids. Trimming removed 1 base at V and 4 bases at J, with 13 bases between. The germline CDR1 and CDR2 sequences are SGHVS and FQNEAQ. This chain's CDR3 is CASSLEQPHFYGYTF. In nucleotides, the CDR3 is TGTGCCAGCAGCTTAGAACAGCCCCACTTCTATGGCTACACCTTC.

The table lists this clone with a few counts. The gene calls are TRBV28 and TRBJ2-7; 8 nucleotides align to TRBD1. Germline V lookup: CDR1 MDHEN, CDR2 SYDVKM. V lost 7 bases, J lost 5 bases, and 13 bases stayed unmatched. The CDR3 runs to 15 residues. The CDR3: CASTTRQGALHEQYF. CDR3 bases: TGTGCCAGCACCACCAGGCAGGGGGCCCTACACGAGCAGTACTTC.

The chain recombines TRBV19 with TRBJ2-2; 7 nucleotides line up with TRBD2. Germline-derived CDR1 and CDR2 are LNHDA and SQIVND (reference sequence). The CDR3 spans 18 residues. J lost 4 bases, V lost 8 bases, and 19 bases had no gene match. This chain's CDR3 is CASRGRAGAVIGTGELFF. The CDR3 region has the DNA TGTGCCAGTCGGGGGAGGGCTGGGGCCGTCATAGGCACCGGGGAGCTGTTTTTT. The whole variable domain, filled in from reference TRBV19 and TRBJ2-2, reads DGGITQSPKYLFRKEGQNVTLSCEQNLNHDAMYWYRQDPGQGLRLIYYSQIVNDFQKGDIAEGYSVSREKKESFPLTVTSAQKNPTAFYLCASRGRAGAVIGTGELFFGEGSRLTVL.

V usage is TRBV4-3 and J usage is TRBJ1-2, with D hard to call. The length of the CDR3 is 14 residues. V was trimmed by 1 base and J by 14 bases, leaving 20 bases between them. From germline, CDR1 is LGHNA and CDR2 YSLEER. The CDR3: CASSQVKGGLLGTF. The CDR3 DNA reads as TGCGCCAGCAGCCAAGTCAAGGGAGGGCTCCTCGGGACCTTC.

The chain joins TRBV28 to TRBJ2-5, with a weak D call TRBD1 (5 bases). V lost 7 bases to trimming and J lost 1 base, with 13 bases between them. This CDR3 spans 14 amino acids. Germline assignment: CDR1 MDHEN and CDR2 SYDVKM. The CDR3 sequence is CASTRQMIQETQYF. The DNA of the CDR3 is TGTGCCAGCACGCGACAGATGATCCAAGAGACCCAGTACTTC.

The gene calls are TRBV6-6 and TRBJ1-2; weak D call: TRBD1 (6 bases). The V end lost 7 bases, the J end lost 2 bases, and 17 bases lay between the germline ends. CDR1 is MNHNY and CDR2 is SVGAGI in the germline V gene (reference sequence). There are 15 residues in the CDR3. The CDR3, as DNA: TGTGCCAGCACCCCGACCTTGGGGGCCAACTATGGCTACACCTTC. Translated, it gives CASTPTLGANYGYTF.

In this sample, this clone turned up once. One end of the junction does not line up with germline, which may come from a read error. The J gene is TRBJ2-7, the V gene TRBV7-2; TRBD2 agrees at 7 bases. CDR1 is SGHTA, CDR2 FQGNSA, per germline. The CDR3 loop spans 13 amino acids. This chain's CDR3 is CASSLAAYYEQYF. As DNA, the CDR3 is TGTGCCAGCAGCCTAGCGGCTTACTACGAGCAGTACTTC. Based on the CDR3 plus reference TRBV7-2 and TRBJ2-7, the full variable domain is GAGVSQSPSNKVTEKGKDVELRCDPISGHTALYWYRQSLGQGLEFLIYFQGNSAPDKSGLPSDRFSAERTGGSVSTLTIQRTQQEDSAVYLCASSLAAYYEQYFGPGTRLTVT.

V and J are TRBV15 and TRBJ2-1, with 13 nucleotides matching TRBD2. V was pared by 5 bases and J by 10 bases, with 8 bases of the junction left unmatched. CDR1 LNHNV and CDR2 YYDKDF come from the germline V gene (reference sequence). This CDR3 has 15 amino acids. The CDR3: CATSVRLAGGLEQFF. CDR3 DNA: TGTGCCACCAGCGTGAGACTAGCGGGAGGTTTGGAGCAGTTCTTC. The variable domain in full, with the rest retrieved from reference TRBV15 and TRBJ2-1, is DAMVIQNPRYQVTQFGKPVTLSCSQTLNHNVMYWYQQKSSQAPKLLFHYYDKDFNNEADTPDNFQSRRPNTSFCFLDIRSPGLGDTAMYLCATSVRLAGGLEQFFGPGTRLTVL.

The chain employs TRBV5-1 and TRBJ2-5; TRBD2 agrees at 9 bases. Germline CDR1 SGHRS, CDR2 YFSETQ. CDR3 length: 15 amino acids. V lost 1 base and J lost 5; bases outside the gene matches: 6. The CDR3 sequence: CASSLRLAGVETQYF. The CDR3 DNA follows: TGCGCCAGCAGCTTGAGATTAGCGGGAGTGGAGACCCAGTACTTC.